This T cell receptor (beta chain) comes out of a study of cytomegalovirus exposure and HLA in healthy donors. Findings and limits, study-wide: Reportedly, fewer N-insertions than the approximately 650-donor mean appeared in an Asian-associated ancestry cluster in a later analysis.

Primers included in the PCR were 60 Vbeta and 13 Jbeta primers. Some clones are missing from TCRdb's copy, which holds only in-frame ones; the method was immunoSEQ multiplex PCR. The sample holds roughly 200,000 clones, roughly 70% seen once. The CDR3 is 16 residues long. Germline V CDR1 and CDR2: SGHNT, YENEEA. V dropped 0 bases and J dropped 3 bases, with 13 bases sitting between them. This clone was detected only once. Its target is not known. The sequence derives from a male donor in good health and CMV-seronegative. V is TRBV11-3 and J is TRBJ2-3, with D possibly matching TRBD2 (5 bases). The sample comprised PBMCs. The CDR3 region is CASSLDQSGRTDTQYF. The DNA of the CDR3 is TGTGCCAGCAGCTTAGATCAGAGCGGACGGACAGATACGCAGTATTTT.